A selection of T cell receptor beta chains follows, all from one sample in a study of CXCR3 chemokines and chemotherapy response in bladder cancer. TCRdb reprocessed the PCR reads with MiXCR, giving one entry per CDR3 protein. This sample has about 8,900 distinct CDR3 sequences; 20% to 25% occur once, and the top ten carry around 9.5%. This specimen was taken from a patient whose treatment included neoadjuvant chemotherapy. These receptors all come from a human donor with bladder cancer that did not respond to neoadjuvant chemotherapy. The CDR3 runs from the conserved cysteine through the conserved F or W. A D gene is named only where the DNA matches it firmly. Only some rows state a clone size, as once, few, many or a class for expanded clones.

TRBJ1-4,.,TRBV5-6,many,CASSALQVANEKLFF,TGTGCCAGCAGCGCCCTACAAGTGGCTAATGAAAAACTGTTTTTT
TRBJ2-1,TRBD1,TRBV18,medium-sized,CASSPTRQGTGNEQFF,TGTGCCAGCTCCCCCACCCGACAGGGAACGGGCAATGAGCAGTTCTTC
TRBJ2-7,.,TRBV6-6,medium-sized,CASRASNSYEQYF,TGTGCCAGCCGGGCGTCGAACTCCTACGAGCAGTACTTC
TRBJ1-2,.,TRBV29-1,medium-sized,CSARDTMGSSYGYTF,TGCAGCGCCCGGGACACAATGGGGTCTTCTTATGGCTACACCTTC
TRBJ1-6,TRBD1,TRBV6-2/TRBV6-3,large,CASSRDSYNSPLHF,TGTGCCAGCAGTCGGGACAGTTATAATTCACCCCTCCACTTT
TRBJ1-1,TRBD1,TRBV5-4,many,CASSPGQEHMNTEAFF,TGTGCCAGCAGCCCCGGACAGGAACATATGAACACTGAAGCTTTCTTT
TRBJ2-7,.,TRBV5-4,many,CASSLGLGNYEQYF,TGTGCCAGCAGCTTGGGACTAGGCAACTACGAGCAGTACTTC
TRBJ1-2,.,TRBV6-5,medium-sized,CASSSAGRSYGYTF,TGTGCCAGCAGTTCGGCGGGACGCAGCTATGGCTACACCTTC
TRBJ2-3,.,TRBV6-5,many,CATQQGGGKYF,TGTGCCACCCAGCAGGGGGGGGGCAAGTATTTT
TRBJ2-1,.,TRBV20-1,many,CSGEGGTYNEQFF,TGCAGTGGAGAGGGGGGGACCTACAATGAGCAGTTCTTC
TRBJ2-7,.,TRBV29-1,many,CSVPAPGEHEQYF,TGCAGCGTTCCAGCGCCGGGGGAACACGAGCAGTACTTC
TRBJ1-2,TRBD1,TRBV6-2/TRBV6-3,.,CANRLPGQGLAYGYTF,TGTGCCAACAGACTTCCGGGACAGGGCCTCGCCTATGGCTACACCTTC
TRBJ1-5,TRBD1,TRBV6-5,many,CASSYTGVNQPQHF,TGTGCCAGCAGTTACACAGGGGTCAATCAGCCCCAGCATTTT
TRBJ1-4,.,TRBV27,many,CASSPSDTGEKLFF,TGTGCCAGCAGTCCCTCGGACACGGGAGAAAAACTGTTTTTT
TRBJ1-4,.,TRBV20-1,many,CSVSGDMEKLFF,TGCAGTGTATCAGGGGACATGGAAAAACTGTTTTTT
TRBJ1-1,.,TRBV2,many,CASKWGTEAFF,TGTGCCAGTAAGTGGGGTACTGAAGCTTTCTTT
TRBJ2-1,.,TRBV4-3,.,CASSQDPSLSYNEQFF,TGCGCCAGCAGCCAAGATCCCAGTCTCTCCTACAATGAGCAGTTCTTC
TRBJ2-1,TRBD1,TRBV7-2,medium-sized,CASSFHRDSALEQFF,TGTGCCAGCAGCTTTCACCGGGACAGTGCCTTAGAGCAGTTCTTC
TRBJ2-1,.,TRBV12-3/TRBV12-4,.,CASSLGGPSNEQFF,TGTGCCAGCAGTTTAGGCGGCCCGTCCAATGAGCAGTTCTTC
TRBJ2-7,TRBD1,TRBV6-2/TRBV6-3,many,CASRLGTGKYEQYF,TGTGCCAGCAGATTGGGGACAGGAAAGTACGAGCAGTACTTC
TRBJ1-4,.,TRBV7-2,many,CASSLPGFNEKLFF,TGTGCCAGCAGCCTCCCAGGCTTTAATGAAAAACTGTTTTTT
TRBJ2-6,.,TRBV6-2/TRBV6-3,many,CASSYWGQSGANVLTF,TGTGCCAGCAGTTACTGGGGCCAGTCTGGGGCCAACGTCCTGACTTTC
TRBJ1-2,.,TRBV6-6,medium-sized,CASSPNYGYTF,TGTGCCAGCAGTCCTAACTATGGCTACACCTTC
TRBJ1-6,TRBD1,TRBV18,many,CASSPRTGEISPLHF,TGTGCCAGCTCACCAAGGACAGGGGAGATTTCACCCCTCCACTTT
TRBJ2-7,.,TRBV2,.,CASSRGRAYEQYF,TGTGCCAGCAGTCGGGGCCGAGCCTACGAGCAGTACTTC
TRBJ2-1,.,TRBV10-3,medium-sized,CAIGDYNEQFF,TGTGCCATCGGAGATTACAATGAGCAGTTCTTC
TRBJ2-3,TRBD2,TRBV10-3,medium-sized,CAISWTSGTDTQYF,TGTGCCATCAGCTGGACTAGCGGCACAGATACGCAGTATTTT
TRBJ1-5,.,TRBV7-2,many,CASSLVTGYQPQHF,TGTGCCAGCAGCTTAGTTACTGGTTATCAGCCCCAGCATTTT
TRBJ2-7,.,TRBV28,.,CASSFQNYEQYF,TGTGCCAGCAGTTTCCAGAACTACGAGCAGTACTTC
TRBJ2-6,.,TRBV29-1,many,CSVEDLGRSSGANVLTF,TGCAGCGTTGAAGACCTCGGACGGTCCTCTGGGGCCAACGTCCTGACTTTC
TRBJ2-3,.,TRBV4-1,.,CASSQENPYTGGDQDTQYF,TGCGCCAGCAGCCAAGAAAATCCTTATACAGGTGGCGATCAAGATACGCAGTATTTT
TRBJ1-2,TRBD1,TRBV19,.,CASKEQGAAYGYTF,TGTGCCAGTAAGGAGCAGGGGGCCGCCTATGGCTACACCTTC
TRBJ2-3,.,TRBV28,many,CASSHTPEAAGDTQYF,TGTGCCAGCAGTCACACCCCCGAGGCGGCTGGGGATACGCAGTATTTT
TRBJ2-5,TRBD2,TRBV19,medium-sized,CASTGGETQYF,TGTGCCTCCACGGGAGGAGAGACCCAGTACTTC
TRBJ1-3,.,TRBV6-2/TRBV6-3,many,CASSLGGGAVSGNTIYF,TGTGCCAGCAGTTTGGGGGGGGGCGCCGTCTCTGGAAACACCATATATTTT